This TCR beta chain appears in the sequencing data of a study of blood T cell repertoires in COVID-19. Study overall: Sites across the United States, Italy and Spain contributed samples from acute and convalescent COVID-19. T cells, B-cell-depleted T cells, or PBMCs supplied cDNA or gDNA.

Authors' methods: Amplification from reference gene primers served as the basis for estimated nucleated cell counts. Profiling relied on immunoSEQ multiplex PCR, and the TCRdb table lists in-frame clones only, not all of them. D and trimming come from the DNA, and the V and J calls and clone size come from that table. The sample comprises fewer than 70,000 clones, 80% to 85% of which are singletons, and 7.5% to 10% rests with the top ten. CDR1 ENHRY and CDR2 SYGVKD come from the germline V gene. The CDR3 consists of 16 residues. The junction had 7 bases not matched to a gene; V was cut back by 3 bases and J by 4 bases.

The chain joins TRBV10-3 to TRBJ2-2; TRBD1 agrees at 8 bases. This receptor was obtained from a man aged 50-60 years with active COVID-19. The sequenced material came from peripheral blood. Here the CDR3 DNA reads TGTGCCATCAGTGACCGGACAGGGCGTAGCACCGGGGAGCTGTTTTTT. This encodes CAISDRTGRSTGELFF.